The 18 T cell receptor beta chains below all came from one sample that was sequenced in a study of cytomegalovirus exposure and HLA in healthy donors. Primers for the PCR totalled 60 Vbeta and 13 Jbeta. Libraries were prepared by immunoSEQ multiplex PCR; TCRdb keeps only in-frame clonotypes and omits some of them. The top ten hold under 1.1% of the sample, which has fewer than 200,000 clones, 84% seen once. Sequenced: PBMCs. Receptors originate from a man aged 25-40 years in good health and CMV-seronegative.

The chain links TRBV27 to TRBJ2-2, with 8 bases lining up with TRBD1. V lost 10 bases, J lost 4 bases, and 5 bases stayed unmatched. Per germline, CDR1 MNHEY and CDR2 SMNVEV (reference sequence). The length of the CDR3 is 13 residues. This CDR3 is CAKTGAFTGELFF. In DNA, the CDR3 is TGTGCCAAGACAGGGGCGTTCACCGGGGAGCTGTTTTTT.

The V gene is TRBV19, the J gene TRBJ1-4, with 8 bases lining up with TRBD1. The CDR3 loop spans 14 amino acids. CDR1 LNHDA and CDR2 SQIVND come from the germline V gene (reference sequence). The ends lost 7 bases at V and 5 bases at J; junction bases unmatched: 6. The CDR3 region has the DNA TGTGCCAGTACCAAGGACAGGGAAAATGAAAAACTGTTTTTT. Translated: CASTKDRENEKLFF.

CDR3 amino acids: CARYQGATNEKLFF. In DNA, the CDR3 is TGCGCCAGGTACCAGGGGGCAACTAATGAAAAACTGTTTTTT. The chain joins TRBV23-1 to TRBJ1-4; 7 positions agree with TRBD1. TRBV23-1 is assigned to the ORF class and has an uncertain function. V dropped 9 bases and J dropped 0; count of bases not matched to a gene: 4. This CDR3 has 14 residues.

The chain employs TRBV4-2 and TRBJ1-1, with D unresolved. V lost 1 base to trimming and J lost 0 bases, with 15 bases between them. The CDR3 length is 17 residues. CDR1 and CDR2 (germline): LGHNA, YNFKEQ. The CDR3 loop is CASSQGNDITMNTEAFF. CDR3 bases: TGTGCCAGCAGCCAAGGGAACGACATCACGATGAACACTGAAGCTTTCTTT.

The CDR3 sequence is CASSLRTVQETQYF. DNA of the CDR3: TGTGCCAGCAGCTTACGGACTGTTCAAGAGACCCAGTACTTC. The chain combines TRBV5-4 with TRBJ2-5, with D perhaps TRBD2 (5 bases). From germline, CDR1 is SGHNT and CDR2 YYREEE (reference sequence). This CDR3 is 14 amino acids long. Trimming left V 2 bases short and J 2 bases short, with 10 bases between. Using reference TRBV5-4 and TRBJ2-5 for the parts outside the CDR3, the full variable domain is ETGVTQSPTHLIKTRGQQVTLRCSSQSGHNTVSWYQQALGQGPQFIFQYYREEENGRGNFPPRFSGLQFPNYSSELNVNALELDDSALYLCASSLRTVQETQYFGPGTRLLVL.

The J gene is TRBJ1-5, the V gene TRBV11-2, with D perhaps TRBD1 (6 bases). Germline loops: CDR1 SGHAT, CDR2 FQNNGV. The V end was cut by 1 base, the J end by 3 bases, with 10 bases between. The CDR3 spans 15 residues. CDR3 loop: CASSLAQGFNQPQHF. In nucleotides, the CDR3 is TGTGCCAGCAGCTTAGCTCAGGGGTTCAATCAGCCCCAGCATTTT.

This clone was found once. The chain has TRBV4-1 and TRBJ2-3; TRBD1 matches at 7 bases. The CDR3 consists of 16 residues. The germline CDR1 and CDR2 sequences are MGHRA and YSYEKL. Trimming removed 1 base from V and 1 base from J; junction bases left unmatched: 5. For the CDR3, the DNA is TGCGCCAGCAGCCAAGTTAGACAGGGTGGCACAGATACGCAGTATTTT. It encodes CASSQVRQGGTDTQYF.

This clone was seen a few times. Other DNA sequences in this sample translate to the same CDR3. The rearrangement uses TRBV6-5 and TRBJ1-6; the D gene is possibly TRBD1 (5 bases). There are 15 residues in the CDR3. Germline-derived CDR1 and CDR2 are MNHEY and SVGAGI. With 5 bases removed from V and 10 bases from J, the gap between germline ends came to 18 bases. The chain's CDR3 is CASSGARRDGSPLHF. CDR3 nucleotides: TGTGCCAGCAGTGGGGCTCGGAGGGATGGGTCACCCCTCCACTTT.

The rearrangement uses TRBV10-3 and TRBJ2-2; the match to TRBD1 covers 7 bases. CDR1 is ENHRY, CDR2 SYGVKD, per germline. The CDR3 runs 16 residues. Trimming removed 10 bases from V and 0 bases from J; junction bases left unmatched: 11. This CDR3 is CATNGQDPSNTGELFF. The CDR3, as DNA: TGTGCCACAAATGGACAGGACCCTTCGAACACCGGGGAGCTGTTTTTT.

V gene TRBV25-1 combines with J gene TRBJ2-5; a weak D match, TRBD2 (6 bases). Germline V gene lookup returns CDR1 MGHDK and CDR2 SYGVNS. Trimming cost V 5 bases and J 5 bases, with 15 bases left between them. This CDR3 comprises 14 residues. CDR3 residues: CASSQPGTVETQYF. In DNA form, the CDR3 reads TGTGCCAGCAGTCAGCCCGGGACTGTGGAGACCCAGTACTTC. Drawing the rest from reference TRBV25-1 and TRBJ2-5, the complete variable domain is EADIYQTPRYLVIGTGKKITLECSQTMGHDKMYWYQQDPGMELHLIHYSYGVNSTEKGDLSSESTVSRIRTEHFPLTLESARPSHTSQYLCASSQPGTVETQYFGPGTRLLVL.

The chain employs TRBV5-4 and TRBJ2-4; TRBD1 might be the D (6 bases). Deletions cut 4 bases from V and 5 bases from J, with 16 bases between. The CDR3 runs to 15 residues. Germline assignment: CDR1 SGHNT and CDR2 YYREEE (reference sequence). CDR3 nucleotides: TGTGCCAGCAGCGGAAACCCTGGACAGCAAAACATTCAGTACTTC. Translating gives CASSGNPGQQNIQYF.

This clone has a handful of counts. The chain joins TRBV19 to TRBJ1-5, with D hard to call. V was shortened by 7 bases and J by 3 bases, with 7 bases between the two germline ends. This CDR3 is built from 12 residues. Germline V lookup: CDR1 LNHDA, CDR2 SQIVND (reference sequence). The CDR3 loop is CASNRFNQPQHF. The CDR3 DNA follows: TGTGCCAGTAACAGATTCAATCAGCCCCAGCATTTT.

The V call is TRBV5-4, the J call TRBJ2-7, with 8 bases aligning to TRBD2. Germline V gives CDR1 SGHNT, CDR2 YYREEE (reference sequence). After removal of 4 bases from V and 0 bases from J, the junction contained 9 bases not matched to a gene. This CDR3 is built from 16 residues. The CDR3 sequence: CASSRGGGGNSYEQYF. The CDR3 coding sequence is TGTGCCAGCAGCCGGGGGGGTGGGGGAAACTCCTACGAGCAGTACTTC.

The rearrangement joins TRBV7-9 to TRBJ1-4, with D perhaps matching TRBD1 (5 bases). This CDR3 contains 13 residues. Per germline, CDR1 SEHNR and CDR2 FQNEAQ (reference sequence). Trimming shortened V by 8 bases and J by 5 bases, and 12 bases separated the two germline ends. The CDR3 sequence: CASRGTRNEKLFF. The CDR3 DNA reads TGTGCCAGCCGCGGGACCCGGAATGAAAAACTGTTTTTT.

This chain links TRBV27 with TRBJ2-5; maybe TRBD1 (6 bases). The end of the DNA is better explained by TRBJ2-7, so the J call may be wrong. Germline CDR1 reads MNHEY; CDR2 reads SMNVEV (reference sequence). The CDR3 extends over 14 amino acids. This CDR3 reads CASSLAGQFYEQYF. The CDR3 coding sequence is TGTGCCAGCAGTTTAGCAGGACAGTTCTACGAGCAGTACTTC.

This chain connects TRBV9 to TRBJ2-1; 7 bases match TRBD2. Germline V gene data show CDR1 as SGDLS and CDR2 as YYNGEE. The V gene end was trimmed by 0 bases and the J gene end by 7 bases; junction bases not matched to a gene: 7. The CDR3 runs to 15 residues. The CDR3 DNA reads TGTGCCAGCAGCGTAGACGCGGGAGAATGGAATGAGCAGTTCTTC. Protein product: CASSVDAGEWNEQFF.

The V gene is TRBV9, the J gene TRBJ2-3; 7 nucleotides line up with TRBD2. CDR3 size: 15 residues. The V gene's germline CDR1 is SGDLS and CDR2 YYNGEE. V trimming: 5 bases; J trimming: 0 bases; junction bases outside the gene matches: 6. CDR3 amino acids: CASRPGTTSTDTQYF. The DNA of the CDR3 is TGTGCCAGCAGGCCCGGGACTACTAGCACAGATACGCAGTATTTT.

The rearrangement links TRBV27 to TRBJ2-7, with D perhaps matching TRBD1 (6 bases). V was clipped by 0 bases and J by 2 bases, with 11 bases between them. The length of the CDR3 is 15 residues. In germline, CDR1 is MNHEY, CDR2 SMNVEV (reference sequence). The CDR3 loop reads CASSLSPRTAYEQYF. In nucleotides, the CDR3 is TGTGCCAGCAGTTTATCCCCTAGGACAGCCTACGAGCAGTACTTC.